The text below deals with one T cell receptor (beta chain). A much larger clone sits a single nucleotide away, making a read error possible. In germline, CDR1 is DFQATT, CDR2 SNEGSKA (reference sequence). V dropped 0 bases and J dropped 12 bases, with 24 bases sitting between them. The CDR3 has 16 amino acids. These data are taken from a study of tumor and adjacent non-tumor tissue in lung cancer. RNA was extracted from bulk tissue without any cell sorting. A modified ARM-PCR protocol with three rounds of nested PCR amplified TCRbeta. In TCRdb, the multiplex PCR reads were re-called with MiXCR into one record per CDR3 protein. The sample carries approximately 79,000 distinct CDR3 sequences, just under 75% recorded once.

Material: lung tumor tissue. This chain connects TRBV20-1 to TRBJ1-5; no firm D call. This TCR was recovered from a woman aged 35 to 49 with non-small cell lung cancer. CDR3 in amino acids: CSARELGYPRDLVQHF. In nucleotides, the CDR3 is TGCAGTGCTAGAGAACTAGGGTACCCGAGAGACCTGGTCCAGCATTTT.